This entry features one T cell receptor (beta chain) sequence. Data came from immunoSEQ multiplex PCR; TCRdb stores just in-frame clones and leaves some out. The sample contains 70,000 or so clones, roughly 84% of which appear only once. The entry originates in a study of blood T cell repertoires in COVID-19. CDR1 and CDR2 from the germline V gene are SGHNT and YYREEE (reference sequence). The CDR3 totals 16 residues. V lost 4 bases to trimming and J lost 7 bases; unmatched junction nucleotides: 7. Input material: peripheral blood. This chain joins TRBV5-4 and TRBJ2-1; 14 bases line up with TRBD2. This clonotype originated in a woman aged 18 to 35 with acute or convalescent COVID-19. The CDR3 nucleotides are TGTGCCAGCAGCAAGGAAGGGACTAGCGGGGGAAATGAGCAGTTCTTC. Amino acid sequence: CASSKEGTSGGNEQFF. Supplemented by reference TRBV5-4 and TRBJ2-1, the full variable domain reads ETGVTQSPTHLIKTRGQQVTLRCSSQSGHNTVSWYQQALGQGPQFIFQYYREEENGRGNFPPRFSGLQFPNYSSELNVNALELDDSALYLCASSKEGTSGGNEQFFGPGTRLTVL.